These 23 T cell receptor beta chains originate from one sample sequenced in a study of T-cell memory formation after mild COVID-19. TCRdb itself ran the 5' RACE reads through MiXCR, one entry per CDR3 protein. The sample comprises approximately 180,000 distinct CDR3 sequences, approximately 16% of which are singletons, and just over 2% rests with the top ten. Sequencing used PBMCs or a T cell subset sorted from them (not recorded which). The receptors stem from an adult woman who had mild COVID-19 (a few samples of this study predate the infection). Cell type and time point are not known.

This clonotype was recorded a few times. This chain links TRBV10-3 with TRBJ2-7; D could derive from TRBD1 or TRBD2 (5 bases each). Germline V gives CDR1 ENHRY, CDR2 SYGVKD. V was shortened by 0 bases and J by 2 bases, with 11 bases between the two germline ends. CDR3 length equals 15 residues. The CDR3 protein is CAISESGDVPYEQYF. The CDR3 DNA reads TGTGCCATCAGTGAGTCAGGGGACGTCCCCTACGAGCAGTACTTC.

CDR3 sequence (DNA): TGCGCCAGCAGCTCAGGCGAAGCTAACTATGGCTACACCTTC. Translated, it gives CASSSGEANYGYTF. This chain connects TRBV5-1 to TRBJ1-2, with no clear D. The germline V and J ends were trimmed by 3 bases and 0 bases, with 9 bases remaining between them. Germline V gene lookup returns CDR1 SGHRS and CDR2 YFSETQ. The CDR3 runs to 14 residues.

V gene TRBV5-1 combines with J gene TRBJ2-2; D not resolved. The V gene's germline CDR1 is SGHRS and CDR2 YFSETQ. The CDR3 covers 14 residues. V was trimmed by 0 bases and J by 4 bases, leaving 7 bases between them. This CDR3 reads CASSLVGITGELFF. The CDR3, as DNA: TGCGCCAGCAGCTTGGTAGGGATCACCGGGGAGCTGTTTTTT.

V is TRBV12-3 or TRBV12-4 and J is TRBJ2-3; TRBD1 matches at 7 bases. The CDR3 spans 19 residues. Trimming at V came to 7 bases and at J to 0 bases, leaving 19 bases not matched to a gene. The CDR3 nucleotides read TGTGCCAGCATCCACTCCCCGGGACAGTCTCGACCTAGCACAGATACGCAGTATTTT. It is translated as CASIHSPGQSRPSTDTQYF.

Only a few counts were recorded for this clonotype. V is TRBV6-5 and J is TRBJ2-1; unclear D gene. The germline CDR1 and CDR2 sequences are MNHEY and SVGAGI. The CDR3 is made up of 16 amino acids. V lost 2 bases and J 6 bases, leaving 17 bases between the germline ends. CDR3 amino acids: CASSYRASGLFNEQFF. CDR3 nucleotide sequence: TGTGCCAGCAGTTACCGGGCTAGTGGGTTATTCAATGAGCAGTTCTTC.

The J gene is TRBJ2-2, the V gene TRBV12-3 or TRBV12-4; 8 nucleotides agree with TRBD2. CDR3 length equals 15 residues. J was trimmed by 6 bases and V by 3 bases; bases with no gene match: 6. The CDR3 coding sequence is TGTGCCAGCAGTTTTCGGGCGGGAGGCGCCGGGGAGCTGTTTTTT. As protein: CASSFRAGGAGELFF.

The chain links TRBV12-3 or TRBV12-4 to TRBJ2-2; D may be TRBD1 (6 bases). V lost 3 bases, J lost 4 bases, and 12 bases lay in between. The CDR3 has 15 residues. CDR3 in amino acids: CASSLGLGGTGELFF. The CDR3 DNA reads as TGTGCCAGCAGTTTGGGTCTAGGGGGCACCGGGGAGCTGTTTTTT.

The gene calls are TRBV20-1 and TRBJ2-3; 7 bases line up with TRBD1. This CDR3 is built from 16 residues. Trimming removed 5 bases from V and 4 bases from J; junction bases left unmatched: 15. Germline V lookup: CDR1 DFQATT, CDR2 SNEGSKA (reference sequence). The CDR3 nucleotides read TGCAGTGCTTCGGACCCGACAGGGATTGGGGCAGATACGCAGTATTTT. Amino acids: CSASDPTGIGADTQYF.

This clonotype was counted between two and nine times. The chain combines TRBV7-6 with TRBJ2-5, with TRBD2 matching over 7 bases. The CDR3 length is 14 residues. Germline-derived CDR1 and CDR2 are SGHVS and FNYEAQ. V gave up 8 bases and J gave up 8 bases; unmatched junction bases: 14. The CDR3 bases are TGTGCCAGCGGATCAAGCGGGGTAGGGGCTACCCAGTACTTC. This sequence encodes CASGSSGVGATQYF.

The J gene is TRBJ1-2, the V gene TRBV20-1; TRBD1 matches 7 bases. Trimming took 3 bases from V and 4 from J; bases not matched to a gene: 11. Per the germline V gene, CDR1 is DFQATT and CDR2 is SNEGSKA (reference sequence). This CDR3 has 15 residues. CDR3 in amino acids: CSARGRGQHIYGYTF. CDR3 DNA sequence: TGCAGTGCTAGGGGGAGGGGGCAGCACATCTATGGCTACACCTTC.

The V gene is TRBV7-9, the J gene TRBJ1-1; TRBD1 might be the D (5 bases). The germline CDR1 and CDR2 sequences are SEHNR and FQNEAQ (reference sequence). V was pared by 6 bases and J by 7 bases, with 15 bases between. The CDR3 loop spans 13 amino acids. CDR3 DNA sequence: TGTGCCAGCAGTAATGGGGGGGATCGTGAAGCTTTCTTT. Residues: CASSNGGDREAFF. The variable domain in full, completed from reference TRBV7-9 and TRBJ1-1, reads DTGVSQNPRHKITKRGQNVTFRCDPISEHNRLYWYRQTLGQGPEFLTYFQNEAQLEKSRLLSDRFSAERPKGSFSTLEIQRTEQGDSAMYLCASSNGGDREAFFGQGTRLTVV.

This clonotype was recorded a few times. The CDR3 reads CASSTTSGRGYEQFF. For the CDR3, the DNA is TGTGCCAGCAGCACGACTAGCGGGAGGGGATATGAGCAGTTCTTC. This chain uses TRBV12-3 or TRBV12-4 with TRBJ2-1, with 14 bases fitting TRBD2. The CDR3 sequence is 15 residues long. The junction had 6 bases not matched to a gene; V was cut back by 6 bases and J by 8 bases.

This chain joins TRBV14 and TRBJ1-1, with D uncertain. The germline CDR1 and CDR2 sequences are SGHDN and FVKESK. V was shortened by 4 bases and J by 8 bases, with 11 bases between the two germline ends. The CDR3 has 12 residues. Written as DNA, the CDR3 is TGTGCCAGCAGCCGATCATTACCAGAAGCTTTCTTT. Its protein is CASSRSLPEAFF.

The V gene is TRBV9, the J gene TRBJ2-2; TRBD1 matches at 8 bases. V shed 0 bases and J 2 bases; nucleotides not matched to a gene: 3. Germline values: CDR1 SGDLS, CDR2 YYNGEE. This CDR3 spans 16 amino acids. The CDR3 region has the DNA TGTGCCAGCAGCGTAGCAGGGGGCGCAAACACCGGGGAGCTGTTTTTT. Translated, it gives CASSVAGGANTGELFF.

The V call is TRBV27, the J call TRBJ2-2, with TRBD2 as a possible D gene (7 bases). The CDR3 is 16 residues long. Germline CDR1 reads MNHEY; CDR2 reads SMNVEV (reference sequence). The V and J ends lost 3 bases and 5 bases respectively, with 16 bases between them. As DNA, the CDR3 is TGTGCCAGCAGTTTCGTGGGGCGGGGGCGAACCGGGGAGCTGTTTTTT. It encodes CASSFVGRGRTGELFF.

This clonotype has a handful of counts. The chain carries TRBV18 and TRBJ1-3; a weak D match, TRBD1 (6 bases). The CDR3 length is 15 residues. The V end was cut by 3 bases, the J end by 0 bases, with 9 bases between. Germline-derived CDR1 and CDR2 are KGHSH and LQKENI. CDR3 protein: CASSPDRRSGNTIYF. The CDR3 coding sequence is TGTGCCAGCTCACCCGACAGGCGCTCTGGAAACACCATATATTTT.

This clonotype has only a few counts. The rearrangement joins TRBV10-3 to TRBJ2-2; perhaps TRBD1 as D (5 bases). Trimming took off 2 bases at V and 6 bases at J, with 13 bases between the two ends. CDR1 is ENHRY, CDR2 SYGVKD, per germline. This CDR3 is built from 15 residues. The CDR3 sequence: CAISEGAGAPGELFF. CDR3 coding DNA: TGTGCCATCAGTGAGGGGGCCGGCGCCCCCGGGGAGCTGTTTTTT.

This CDR3 is CASSYSAGNGYTF. CDR3 in DNA: TGTGCCAGCAGTTACTCGGCAGGGAATGGCTACACCTTC. The chain is built from TRBV6-2 or TRBV6-3 and TRBJ1-2; tentative D call: TRBD1 (5 bases). Trimming left V 0 bases short and J 6 bases short, with 8 bases between. This CDR3 is 13 amino acids long. The V gene's germline CDR1 is MNHEY and CDR2 SVGEGT.

This clonotype was seen a few times. The rearrangement joins TRBV18 to TRBJ2-1; TRBD2 agrees at 10 bases. The ends lost 6 bases at V and 16 bases at J; junction bases unmatched: 18. Germline lookup yields CDR1 KGHSH and CDR2 LQKENI. CDR3 length: 15 residues. CDR3 region: CASSPGLAYSPGEFF. In nucleotides, the CDR3 is TGTGCCAGCTCCCCGGGACTAGCGTACTCCCCTGGGGAATTCTTC. The variable domain in full, with the rest retrieved from reference TRBV18 and TRBJ2-1, is NAGVMQNPRHLVRRRGQEARLRCSPMKGHSHVYWYRQLPEEGLKFMVYLQKENIIDESGMPKERFSAEFPKEGPSILRIQQVVRGDSAAYFCASSPGLAYSPGEFFGPGTRLTVL.

The chain couples TRBV6-1 to TRBJ1-3; no firm D call. V lost 8 bases and J 6 bases, leaving 17 bases between the germline ends. This CDR3 has 14 residues. Germline V gene sequence: CDR1 MNHNS, CDR2 SASEGT. CDR3 region: CASSPAGEVNTIYF. Written as DNA, the CDR3 is TGTGCCAGCTCACCGGCCGGGGAAGTAAACACCATATATTTT.

This clonotype was seen a handful of times. This chain's CDR3 is CSVEVGLSSYNEQFF. DNA for the CDR3: TGCAGCGTTGAAGTCGGCTTGAGCTCCTACAATGAGCAGTTCTTC. The rearrangement joins TRBV29-1 to TRBJ2-1; no reliable D call. Germline V gene data show CDR1 as SQVTM and CDR2 as ANQGSEA. This CDR3 has 15 residues. Deletions cut 1 base from V and 0 bases from J, with 10 bases between.

A few counts support this clonotype. CDR3 sequence reads: CASSPQRTGGHEQYF. The CDR3 DNA reads TGCGCCAGCAGCCCCCAGAGGACAGGGGGCCACGAGCAGTACTTC. The chain uses TRBV4-3 and TRBJ2-7, with TRBD1 identical over 11 bases. Germline V gives CDR1 LGHNA, CDR2 YSLEER. There are 15 residues in the CDR3. Trimming at V came to 4 bases and at J to 5 bases, leaving 7 bases not matched to a gene.

This clonotype was seen more than once but under ten times. The rearrangement uses TRBV18 and TRBJ2-7; the D gene is possibly TRBD2 (6 bases). This CDR3 spans 15 amino acids. Trimming cost V 5 bases and J 0 bases, with 14 bases left between them. Germline V CDR1 and CDR2: KGHSH, LQKENI. The CDR3 DNA reads as TGTGCCAGCTCATCCTCCATCGGGGGCTCCTACGAGCAGTACTTC. Its protein is CASSSSIGGSYEQYF. The full variable domain, rest sourced from reference TRBV18 and TRBJ2-7, is NAGVMQNPRHLVRRRGQEARLRCSPMKGHSHVYWYRQLPEEGLKFMVYLQKENIIDESGMPKERFSAEFPKEGPSILRIQQVVRGDSAAYFCASSSSIGGSYEQYFGPGTRLTVT.